This T cell receptor (beta chain) derives from a study of T-cell reconstitution after alpha-beta-depleted transplantation in children. Using unique molecular identifiers, the investigators prepared the TCRbeta library. Via MiXCR, TCRdb re-called the PCR reads, giving one row per CDR3 protein. Among 440,000 or so distinct CDR3 sequences, about 45% were seen once, and the ten largest hold 25% to 30%. The V gene lost 3 bases and the J gene lost 8 bases, with 14 bases spanning the gap. Germline V CDR1 and CDR2: SGHTA, FQGTGA. The CDR3 is 14 amino acids. A note on this clonotype: Its antigen remains unidentified.

Overall study findings and caveats: T-cell counts and diversity at one year following transplant were attributed mainly to newly produced T cells. The study reportedly traced alpha-beta T cells about two months after transplant to several hundred expanded graft clones.

Source: PBMCs, taken before TCRalphabeta/CD19-depleted stem cell transplant. The clonotype was recovered from a girl aged 2-15 years with aplastic anemia, due to receive a stem cell transplant. V usage is TRBV7-3 and J usage is TRBJ2-1, with a possible D match to TRBD2 (6 bases). The CDR3 is CASSLGGSVDEQFF. The CDR3 DNA sequence: TGTGCCAGCAGCTTGGGGGGTAGTGTTGATGAGCAGTTCTTC.